This T cell receptor beta chain was found in a study of Ad26.COV2.S vaccination and SARS-CoV-2 variants. General observations from the study: Non-spike TCR breadth was similar in vaccine and placebo recipients. Among vaccine recipients, spike-specific TCR breadth exceeded that of placebo recipients. Marked by substantial breadth, spike-specific CD8+ and CD4+ T cell responses were reportedly seen after vaccination.

As regards this clone: Its antigen is unknown.

Treatment defined: some 20 received Ad26.COV2.S at low or high dose, single or two shots; five or six received placebo; per-sample allocation not given. Samples came from day 63 after the first vaccine or placebo injection. There are 18 residues in the CDR3. The J segment lost 7 bases and the V segment lost 3 bases, leaving 13 bases of the junction unmatched. Per germline, CDR1 PRHDT and CDR2 FYEKMQ (reference sequence). Only in-frame clones appear in the TCRdb table, and some are missing; sequencing was by immunoSEQ multiplex PCR. The sample lists a few hundred thousand clones, roughly 90% seen once, with 5% to 6.5% in the top ten.

This chain links TRBV13 with TRBJ2-1; 12 bases are shared with TRBD2. The sample here was peripheral blood, taken in a trial of Ad26.COV2.S vaccine versus placebo. The clonotype originates from a person between 18 and 65 years old who received the Ad26.COV2.S COVID-19 vaccine or a placebo. CDR3 coding DNA: TGTGCCAGCAGCTTCCTGACTAGCGGGGGTTTCCCTGGAAATGAGCAGTTCTTC. It encodes CASSFLTSGGFPGNEQFF. Filled out from reference TRBV13 and TRBJ2-1, the complete variable domain reads AAGVIQSPRHLIKEKRETATLKCYPIPRHDTVYWYQQGPGQDPQFLISFYEKMQSDKGSIPDRFSAQQFSDYHSELNMSSLELGDSALYFCASSFLTSGGFPGNEQFFGPGTRLTVL.